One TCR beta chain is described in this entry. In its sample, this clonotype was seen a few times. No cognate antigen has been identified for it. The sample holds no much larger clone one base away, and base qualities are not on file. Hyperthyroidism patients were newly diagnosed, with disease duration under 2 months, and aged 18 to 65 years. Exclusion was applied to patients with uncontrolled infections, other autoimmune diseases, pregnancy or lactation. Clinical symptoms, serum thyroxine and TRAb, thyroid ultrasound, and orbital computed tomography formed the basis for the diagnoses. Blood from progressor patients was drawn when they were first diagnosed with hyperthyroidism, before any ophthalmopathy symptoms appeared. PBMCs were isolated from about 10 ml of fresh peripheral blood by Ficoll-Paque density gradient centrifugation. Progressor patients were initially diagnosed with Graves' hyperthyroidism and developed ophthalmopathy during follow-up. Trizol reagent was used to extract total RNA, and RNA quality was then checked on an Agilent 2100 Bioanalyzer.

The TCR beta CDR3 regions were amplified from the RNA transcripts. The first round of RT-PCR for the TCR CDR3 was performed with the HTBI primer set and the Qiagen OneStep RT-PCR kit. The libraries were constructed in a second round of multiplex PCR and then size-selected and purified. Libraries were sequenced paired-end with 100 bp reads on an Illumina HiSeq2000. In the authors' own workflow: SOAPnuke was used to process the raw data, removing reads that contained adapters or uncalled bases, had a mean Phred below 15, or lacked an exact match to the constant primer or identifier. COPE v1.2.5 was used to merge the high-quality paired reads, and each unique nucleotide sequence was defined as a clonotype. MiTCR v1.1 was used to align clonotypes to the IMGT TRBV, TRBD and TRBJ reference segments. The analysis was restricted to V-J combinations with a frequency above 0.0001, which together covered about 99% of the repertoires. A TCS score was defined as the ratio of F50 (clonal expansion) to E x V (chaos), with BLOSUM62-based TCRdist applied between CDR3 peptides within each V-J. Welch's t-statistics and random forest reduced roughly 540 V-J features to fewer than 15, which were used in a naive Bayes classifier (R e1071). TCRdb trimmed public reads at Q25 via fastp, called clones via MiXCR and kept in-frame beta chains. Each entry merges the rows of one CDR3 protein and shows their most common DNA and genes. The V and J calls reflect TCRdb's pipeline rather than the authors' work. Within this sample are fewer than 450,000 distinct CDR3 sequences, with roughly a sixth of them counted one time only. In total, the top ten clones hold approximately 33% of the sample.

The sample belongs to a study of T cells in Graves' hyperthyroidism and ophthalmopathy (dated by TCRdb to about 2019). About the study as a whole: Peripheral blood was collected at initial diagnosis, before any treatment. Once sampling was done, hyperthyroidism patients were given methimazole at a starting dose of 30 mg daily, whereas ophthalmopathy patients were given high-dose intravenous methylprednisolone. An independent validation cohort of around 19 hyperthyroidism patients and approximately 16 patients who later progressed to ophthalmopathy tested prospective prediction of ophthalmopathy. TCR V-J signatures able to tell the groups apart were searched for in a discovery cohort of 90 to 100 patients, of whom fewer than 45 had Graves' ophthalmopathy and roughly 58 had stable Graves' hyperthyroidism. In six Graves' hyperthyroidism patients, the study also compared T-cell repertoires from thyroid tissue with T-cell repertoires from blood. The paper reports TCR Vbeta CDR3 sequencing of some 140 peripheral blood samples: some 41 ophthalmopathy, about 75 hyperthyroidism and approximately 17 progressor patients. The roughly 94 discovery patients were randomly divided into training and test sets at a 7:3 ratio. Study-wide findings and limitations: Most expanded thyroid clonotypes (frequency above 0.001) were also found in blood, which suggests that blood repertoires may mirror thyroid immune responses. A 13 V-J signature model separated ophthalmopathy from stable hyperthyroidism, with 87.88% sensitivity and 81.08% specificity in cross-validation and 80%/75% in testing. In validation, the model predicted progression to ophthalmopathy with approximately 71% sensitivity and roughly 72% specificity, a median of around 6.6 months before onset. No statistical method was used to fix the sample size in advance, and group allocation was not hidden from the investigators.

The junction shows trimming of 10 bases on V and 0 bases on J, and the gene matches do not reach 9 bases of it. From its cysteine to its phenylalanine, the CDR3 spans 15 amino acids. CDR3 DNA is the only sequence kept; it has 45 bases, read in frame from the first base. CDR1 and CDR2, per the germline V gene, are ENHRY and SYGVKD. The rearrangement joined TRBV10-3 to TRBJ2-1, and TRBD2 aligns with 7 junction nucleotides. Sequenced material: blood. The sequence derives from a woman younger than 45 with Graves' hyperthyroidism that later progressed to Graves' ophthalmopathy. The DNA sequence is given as TGTGCCACCAGCTCTAGCGGTAGCTCCTACAATGAGCAGTTCTTC. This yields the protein CATSSSGSSYNEQFF.